This T cell receptor (beta chain) was captured by sequencing in a study of blood T cell repertoires in COVID-19. Study details: T cells, B-cell-depleted T cells, or PBMCs provided the cDNA or gDNA that served as material.

The repertoire was sequenced with immunoSEQ multiplex PCR; TCRdb's copy has only in-frame clones and lacks some. The table records around 310,000 clones, around 87% of them present only once. The CDR3 totals 14 residues. CDR1 and CDR2 (germline): SGHVS, FNYEAQ. V lost 3 bases and J lost 3, with 9 bases in between. The rearrangement links TRBV7-6 to TRBJ1-5; D gene ambiguous. The source is a woman between 40 and 55 years old with COVID-19, enrolled during active disease. The sequenced sample was peripheral blood. In DNA, the CDR3 is TGTGCCAGCAGCTTTTCAGAAAACAATCAGCCCCAGCATTTT. It translates to CASSFSENNQPQHF.